This entry lists 17 T cell receptor beta chains sequenced from one sample in a study of T cells in Graves' hyperthyroidism and ophthalmopathy. Regions amplified from RNA transcripts were the TCR beta CDR3 regions. Initially, a first-round RT-PCR of the TCR CDR3 employed the HTBI primer set. From the multiplex PCR reads, TCRdb called clonotypes with MiXCR, one entry per CDR3 protein. The sample holds hundreds of thousands of distinct CDR3 sequences, around 17% seen once. The sample consisted of blood. Receptors originate from a woman in her late teens or twenties with Graves' hyperthyroidism.

To note about this clonotype: Relative to the germline gene, one junction end is altered; a read error may explain this. The V gene is TRBV11-2, the J gene TRBJ2-1; D gene uncertain. The CDR3 sequence is 14 residues long. From germline, CDR1 is SGHAT and CDR2 FQNNGV. CDR3 loop: CASSVDSQYNKQFF. The CDR3 DNA is TGTGCCAGCAGCGTAGATAGCCAGTACAATAAGCAGTTCTTC.

This clonotype was detected once. The chain is built from TRBV6-1 and TRBJ2-3, with 7 bases fitting TRBD2. The trim removed 5 bases at V and 0 bases at J, leaving 5 bases unmatched. The CDR3 is made up of 15 amino acids. Germline assignment: CDR1 MNHNS and CDR2 SASEGT. The CDR3 nucleotides are TGTGCCAGCAGTCTGTTTAGCGGGAGCACAGATACGCAGTATTTT. Amino acid sequence: CASSLFSGSTDTQYF.

This clonotype was detected many times. J is TRBJ2-1 and V is TRBV6-2 or TRBV6-3, with TRBD2 identical over 15 bases. V trimming: 5 bases; J trimming: 7 bases; junction bases outside the gene matches: 6. The V gene's germline CDR1 is MNHEY and CDR2 SVGEGT. CDR3 length equals 16 residues. Here the CDR3 reads CASSHGLAGGPNEQFF. Written as DNA, the CDR3 is TGTGCCAGCAGTCACGGACTAGCGGGAGGGCCAAATGAGCAGTTCTTC.

The V and J genes are TRBV27 and TRBJ1-1; D uncertain. V was pared by 3 bases and J by 1 base, with 15 bases between. This CDR3 is 16 amino acids long. CDR1 and CDR2 (germline): MNHEY, SMNVEV (reference sequence). This chain's CDR3 is CASSFLAQNKNTEAFF. CDR3 in DNA: TGTGCCAGCAGTTTCTTGGCCCAGAACAAGAACACTGAAGCTTTCTTT.

This clonotype was seen ten or more times. The rearrangement joins TRBV7-2 to TRBJ2-5; D unclear. V shed 3 bases and J shed 4 bases, with 12 bases lying between them. Germline values: CDR1 SGHTA, CDR2 FQGNSA. The CDR3 runs 14 residues. CDR3 DNA sequence: TGTGCCAGCAGCTTTAGTAAAGTGGCAGAGACCCAGTACTTC. Protein sequence: CASSFSKVAETQYF.

Comments on this clonotype: A much larger clone lies one base from this, so it may be a read error. This chain joins TRBV12-3 or TRBV12-4 and TRBJ2-1; 7 bases line up with TRBD1. The CDR3 covers 13 residues. The CDR3 region has the DNA TGTGCCAGCAACGGAGAAGGGGGCAATGAGCAGTCCTTC. The encoded protein is CASNGEGGNEQSF.

This clonotype was recorded a few times. CDR3 region: CASSLRQGVSYYGYTF. The CDR3 DNA is TGTGCCAGCAGTTTAAGGCAGGGAGTATCATACTATGGCTACACCTTC. The rearrangement joins TRBV27 to TRBJ1-2; a weak D match, TRBD1 (5 bases). V was clipped by 2 bases and J by 3 bases, with 16 bases between them. The CDR3 runs 16 residues. The V gene's germline CDR1 is MNHEY and CDR2 SMNVEV (reference sequence).

This clonotype occurred many times. V is TRBV15 and J is TRBJ1-5; D not certain. Trimming removed 0 bases at V and 4 bases at J, with 7 bases between. This CDR3 is 14 amino acids long. CDR1 is LNHNV and CDR2 is YYDKDF in the germline V gene (reference sequence). The DNA of the CDR3 is TGTGCCACCAGCAGAGATTCGGGGAATCAGCCCCAGCATTTT. Translating gives CATSRDSGNQPQHF.

Concerning this clonotype itself: This may arise from a read error, as a much more abundant clone is one base away. The chain is built from TRBV10-2 and TRBJ2-1, with 9 bases aligning to TRBD2. Germline V gene lookup returns CDR1 WSHSY and CDR2 SAAADI. The CDR3 covers 17 residues. CDR3 residues: CASSPGLAESSYNEQLF. In nucleotides, the CDR3 is TGCGCCAGCAGCCCGGGACTAGCCGAAAGCTCCTACAATGAGCAGCTCTTC.

The chain employs TRBV19 and TRBJ2-7; 9 bases align to TRBD1. Trimming cost V 5 bases and J 3 bases; bases outside gene matches: 8. Germline lookup yields CDR1 LNHDA and CDR2 SQIVND (reference sequence). CDR3 length: 15 residues. CDR3 residues: CASSFLPGQGYEQYF. The CDR3 coding sequence is TGTGCCAGTAGTTTTCTTCCGGGACAGGGCTACGAGCAGTACTTC.

This sequence joins TRBV28 and TRBJ1-4; D might be TRBD1 (5 bases). Per the germline V gene, CDR1 is MDHEN and CDR2 is SYDVKM. The CDR3 is 13 residues long. V lost 5 bases and J lost 8, with 12 bases in between. In DNA, the CDR3 is TGTGCCAGCAGTCCTCAGGGTGAAGAAAAACTGTTTTTT. It codes for CASSPQGEEKLFF. The variable domain in full, completed from reference TRBV28 and TRBJ1-4, reads DVKVTQSSRYLVKRTGEKVFLECVQDMDHENMFWYRQDPGLGLRLIYFSYDVKMKEKGDIPEGYSVSREKKERFSLILESASTNQTSMYLCASSPQGEEKLFFGSGTQLSVL.

This clonotype was recorded only once. The J gene is TRBJ2-5, the V gene TRBV19; D is ambiguous. Per germline, CDR1 LNHDA and CDR2 SQIVND (reference sequence). The CDR3 totals 13 residues. V lost 5 bases and J 5 bases, leaving 12 bases between the germline ends. The CDR3 nucleotides read TGTGCCAGTAGTGGATTAGTCGGGGAGACCCAGTACTTC. The encoded protein is CASSGLVGETQYF. Filled out from reference TRBV19 and TRBJ2-5, the complete variable domain reads DGGITQSPKYLFRKEGQNVTLSCEQNLNHDAMYWYRQDPGQGLRLIYYSQIVNDFQKGDIAEGYSVSREKKESFPLTVTSAQKNPTAFYLCASSGLVGETQYFGPGTRLLVL.

The chain carries TRBV28 and TRBJ2-5; 8 positions match TRBD1. Germline CDR1 is MDHEN and CDR2 is SYDVKM. The ends lost 6 bases at V and 1 base at J; junction bases unmatched: 7. This CDR3 is 15 amino acids long. CDR3 sequence: CASSTRTGLQETQYF. CDR3 DNA sequence: TGTGCCAGCAGCACCAGGACAGGGCTCCAAGAGACCCAGTACTTC.

This clonotype has only a few counts. The chain carries TRBV25-1 and TRBJ1-5, with unresolved D. The CDR3 has 15 residues. Germline lookup yields CDR1 MGHDK and CDR2 SYGVNS. Trimming pared 3 bases from V and 7 bases from J, leaving 16 bases between. Written as DNA, the CDR3 is TGTGCCAGCAGTGAGGAGGGTTTTGGTGACCAGCCCCAGCATTTT. Protein sequence: CASSEEGFGDQPQHF.

This chain uses TRBV20-1 with TRBJ1-5, with TRBD1 matching over 10 bases. CDR3 length: 14 amino acids. From germline, CDR1 is DFQATT and CDR2 SNEGSKA (reference sequence). V was clipped by 3 bases and J by 5 bases; unmatched bases: 4. For the CDR3, the DNA is TGCAGTGCTAGTAAGGGACAGGGGTATCAGCCCCAGCATTTT. Protein product: CSASKGQGYQPQHF.

The chain links TRBV7-9 to TRBJ2-3, with 9 bases matching TRBD2. CDR1 is SEHNR and CDR2 is FQNEAQ in the germline V gene (reference sequence). The ends lost 1 base at V and 2 bases at J; junction bases unmatched: 7. The CDR3 totals 17 residues. CDR3: CASSLVKASGITDTQYF. Written as DNA, the CDR3 is TGTGCCAGCAGCTTAGTGAAGGCTAGCGGGATCACAGATACGCAGTATTTT.

This clonotype was seen repeatedly, ten times or more. This rearrangement joins TRBV3-1 to TRBJ2-3; TRBD1 matches at 7 bases. The CDR3 has 14 residues. CDR1 is LGHDT and CDR2 is YNNKEL in the germline V gene (reference sequence). The ends lost 4 bases at V and 8 bases at J; junction bases unmatched: 9. The CDR3 region is CASSPLLGQPTQYF. CDR3 nucleotide sequence: TGTGCCAGCAGCCCCCTGTTGGGACAGCCTACGCAGTATTTT.